The next 20 T cell receptor beta chains were all read from a single sample in a study of cytomegalovirus exposure and HLA in healthy donors. PCR was performed using 60 Vbeta and 13 Jbeta primers. TCRdb keeps only in-frame clones here, not all; method: immunoSEQ multiplex PCR. The sample includes 200,000 to 250,000 clones, approximately 78% of them seen just once. The sequenced sample consisted of PBMCs. These TCRs come from a male donor in good health and CMV-seronegative.

This chain connects TRBV7-9 to TRBJ2-5, with 7 bases lining up with TRBD2. The CDR3 contains 15 residues. Germline CDR1 is SEHNR and CDR2 is FQNEAQ (reference sequence). J gave up 4 bases and V 3 bases, and 8 bases lay outside the gene matches. CDR3 sequence reads: CASSLAGVEGETQYF. The CDR3 DNA sequence: TGTGCCAGCAGCTTGGCGGGGGTGGAAGGAGAGACCCAGTACTTC.

The V and J genes are TRBV29-1 and TRBJ2-5, with D perhaps matching TRBD1 (5 bases). V was pared by 1 base and J by 4 bases, with 13 bases between. Germline CDR1 reads SQVTM; CDR2 reads ANQGSEA. This CDR3 is built from 14 residues. In nucleotides, the CDR3 is TGCAGCGTTGAAGCTAGGGGCAGAGGAGAGACCCAGTACTTC. This sequence encodes CSVEARGRGETQYF.

The rearrangement joins TRBV29-1 to TRBJ2-3; D not certain. Between the trimmed V and J ends, which lost 1 base and 1 base, there was a span of 9 bases. CDR1 SQVTM and CDR2 ANQGSEA come from the germline V gene. CDR3 length: 14 amino acids. CDR3 residues: CSVEARHRTDTQYF. CDR3 sequence (DNA): TGCAGCGTTGAAGCGAGACACCGCACAGATACGCAGTATTTT.

This chain connects TRBV6-5 to TRBJ2-7; TRBD2 is a possible D gene (6 bases). The length of the CDR3 is 12 residues. The germline gives CDR1 MNHEY, CDR2 SVGAGI. Between the trimmed V and J ends, which lost 2 bases and 7 bases, there was a span of 9 bases. The CDR3 DNA sequence: TGTGCCAGCAGTTACGGAGGGAGGGAGCAGTACTTC. Protein product: CASSYGGREQYF.

In its sample, this clone was seen once. The rearrangement joins TRBV18 to TRBJ1-5; 9 nucleotides line up with TRBD1. The CDR3 consists of 16 residues. From germline, CDR1 is KGHSH and CDR2 LQKENI. V trimming: 3 bases; J trimming: 2 bases; junction bases outside the gene matches: 5. CDR3 residues: CASSPQGQGGNQPQHF. DNA for the CDR3: TGTGCCAGCTCACCCCAGGGACAGGGAGGCAATCAGCCCCAGCATTTT.

The chain employs TRBV5-1 and TRBJ2-3; 7 bases align to TRBD2. CDR1 is SGHRS, CDR2 YFSETQ, per germline. Trimming took 4 bases from V and 1 from J; bases not matched to a gene: 0. The CDR3 is made up of 13 amino acids. The CDR3 region has the DNA TGCGCCAGCAGCCGGGGGGGCACAGATACGCAGTATTTT. Residues: CASSRGGTDTQYF.

The V call is TRBV28, the J call TRBJ2-5; 7 positions agree with TRBD2. This CDR3 has 14 residues. V lost 2 bases and J lost 4; bases outside the gene matches: 4. Germline CDR1 reads MDHEN; CDR2 reads SYDVKM. The CDR3 coding sequence is TGTGCCAGCAGTTTAGGGGGGGTGGTAGAGACCCAGTACTTC. This encodes CASSLGGVVETQYF.

The chain has TRBV5-4 and TRBJ2-6; D is unclear. V lost 4 bases and J lost 2, with 16 bases in between. The V gene's germline CDR1 is SGHNT and CDR2 YYREEE (reference sequence). CDR3 length: 17 residues. CDR3 DNA: TGTGCCAGCAGCCCTAACGTCCGGTTGGCTGGGGCCAACGTCCTGACTTTC. It translates to CASSPNVRLAGANVLTF. Complete variable domain (other parts from reference TRBV5-4 and TRBJ2-6): ETGVTQSPTHLIKTRGQQVTLRCSSQSGHNTVSWYQQALGQGPQFIFQYYREEENGRGNFPPRFSGLQFPNYSSELNVNALELDDSALYLCASSPNVRLAGANVLTFGAGSRLTVL.

The chain couples TRBV5-1 to TRBJ2-3; 7 bases line up with TRBD2. The junction had 13 bases not matched to a gene; V was cut back by 5 bases and J by 1 base. Looked up from germline, CDR1 is SGHRS and CDR2 is YFSETQ. The CDR3 is 17 amino acids. The CDR3 spells CASRAQPSGTGTDTQYF. CDR3 in DNA: TGCGCCAGCAGAGCCCAACCGAGCGGGACCGGCACAGATACGCAGTATTTT.

A word on this clone: Sequence at one end of the junction differs from germline and may be a read error. The chain couples TRBV25-1 to TRBJ1-2, with a weak D call TRBD1 (6 bases). CDR3 length equals 12 residues. CDR1 and CDR2 from the germline V gene are MGHDK and SYGVNS. CDR3 sequence: CARHQYLGTSCF. The CDR3 DNA is TGTGCCAGGCACCAATACCTAGGGACATCCTGCTTC.

The V gene is TRBV29-1, the J gene TRBJ2-5, with TRBD2 matching 8 bases. The V segment lost 6 bases and the J segment 5 bases; nucleotides outside the gene matches: 8. This CDR3 comprises 13 residues. Germline V CDR1 and CDR2: SQVTM, ANQGSEA. CDR3 residues: CSVVGLDGETQYF. In nucleotides, the CDR3 is TGCAGCGTGGTGGGACTAGATGGGGAGACCCAGTACTTC.

For this clone: One end of the junction fails to match germline, which may point to a read error. This chain connects TRBV7-9 to TRBJ2-3, with a weak D call TRBD2 (6 bases). The germline V gene has CDR1 SEHNR and CDR2 FQNEAQ (reference sequence). This CDR3 region has 15 residues. CDR3 amino acids: CSSSSLATGTDTQYF. The CDR3 bases are TGTTCCAGCAGCTCACTAGCCACGGGTACAGATACGCAGTATTTT.

In its sample, this clone was seen once. The gene calls are TRBV9 and TRBJ2-1; the D is unclear. The V end lost 4 bases, the J end lost 4 bases, and 6 bases lay between the germline ends. CDR3 length equals 12 residues. Germline V lookup: CDR1 SGDLS, CDR2 YYNGEE. The CDR3 DNA sequence: TGTGCCAGCAGCCTTCTTTACAATGAGCAGTTCTTC. As protein: CASSLLYNEQFF.

The V gene is TRBV10-3, the J gene TRBJ2-7; tentatively, D is TRBD1 or TRBD2 (5 bases each). Germline-derived CDR1 and CDR2 are ENHRY and SYGVKD. This CDR3 region has 12 residues. The V end was cut by 10 bases, the J end by 2 bases, with 12 bases between. The CDR3 sequence: CATRAGTYEQYF. The CDR3 nucleotides read TGTGCCACCAGGGCGGGCACCTACGAGCAGTACTTC.

The J gene is TRBJ2-7, the V gene TRBV5-1, with a possible D match to TRBD2 (6 bases). Germline-derived CDR1 and CDR2 are SGHRS and YFSETQ. Trimming took off 0 bases at V and 0 bases at J, with 13 bases between the two ends. This CDR3 region has 16 residues. This CDR3 reads CASSLVSAGSSYEQYF. The CDR3 bases are TGCGCCAGCAGCTTGGTTTCTGCGGGAAGCTCCTACGAGCAGTACTTC.

The V call is TRBV6-6, the J call TRBJ1-1; D is unclear. Trimming removed 6 bases at V and 10 bases at J, with 21 bases between. The CDR3 sequence is 14 residues long. CDR1 is MNHNY and CDR2 is SVGAGI in the germline V gene (reference sequence). CDR3 sequence (DNA): TGTGCCAGCAGCCCCGAGGTGTTAAGAGCTAGAGCTTTCTTT. Translated: CASSPEVLRARAFF.

The chain couples TRBV19 to TRBJ1-1; the match to TRBD1 covers 7 bases. V lost 6 bases, J lost 8 bases, and 9 bases stayed unmatched. Germline CDR1 LNHDA, CDR2 SQIVND (reference sequence). This CDR3 has 13 residues. The CDR3 region has the DNA TGTGCCAGTAGGGTGACAGGGAAGGCCGAAGCTTTCTTT. Protein: CASRVTGKAEAFF.

The chain employs TRBV2 and TRBJ2-7, with a tentative D call TRBD2 (6 bases). Between the trimmed V and J ends, which lost 4 bases and 3 bases, there was a span of 22 bases. This CDR3 comprises 17 residues. Per the germline V gene, CDR1 is SNHLY and CDR2 is FYNNEI. CDR3 residues: CASSGPGVASFLYEQYF. The CDR3 nucleotides are TGTGCCAGCAGTGGTCCGGGAGTGGCTTCTTTTCTCTACGAGCAGTACTTC.

The chain carries TRBV28 and TRBJ1-5; 7 bases fit TRBD1. Per the germline V gene, CDR1 is MDHEN and CDR2 is SYDVKM. The ends lost 2 bases at V and 5 bases at J; junction bases unmatched: 3. The CDR3 spans 14 residues. The CDR3, as DNA: TGTGCCAGCAGTTTAGACAGGGCTCATCAGCCCCAGCATTTT. This gives the protein CASSLDRAHQPQHF.

This chain joins TRBV29-1 and TRBJ2-2; D call uncertain. From germline, CDR1 is SQVTM and CDR2 ANQGSEA. The CDR3 length is 11 residues. The V gene lost 4 bases and the J gene lost 3 bases, with 3 bases spanning the gap. Written as DNA, the CDR3 is TGCAGCGTTGCGTACACCGGGGAGCTGTTTTTT. Its translation is CSVAYTGELFF.